This is a list of T cell receptor beta chains from one sample in a study of shared clonotypes between healthy human individuals. The data were produced by immunoSEQ multiplex PCR, yet TCRdb's version contains in-frame clones alone and is incomplete. The repertoire consists of some 1,600,000 clones, with around 98% occurring once and the leading ten covering roughly 0.42%. The sample was naive CD4+ T cells sorted from blood. These receptors were obtained from a man aged 30 to 39 in good health. Both conserved end residues are trimmed from each CDR3. Expanded clones are given a class, and other clones once, few, many or no size at all.

v_gene: TRBV5-5; abundance: .; CDR3aa: ASSLSRSLSYGYT
v_gene: TRBV7-9; abundance: .; CDR3aa: ASSFLDIANYGYT
v_gene: TRBV6-6; abundance: .; CDR3aa: ASSYPGTDTDTQY
v_gene: TRBV29-1; abundance: .; CDR3aa: SVTGSSYNEQF
v_gene: TRBV11-2; abundance: .; CDR3aa: ASSLVSGIGYEQY
v_gene: TRBV19; abundance: once; CDR3aa: ASSIATGALNQPQH
v_gene: TRBV5-4; abundance: .; CDR3aa: ASSFGARFTSGTYEQY
v_gene: TRBV20-1; abundance: once; CDR3aa: SARGGYEQF
v_gene: TRBV9; abundance: .; CDR3aa: ASSSTGLLGYEQY
v_gene: TRBV5-1; abundance: .; CDR3aa: ASSLGPRTGDIYEQY
v_gene: TRBV6-1; abundance: .; CDR3aa: ASRGGESLSREQY
v_gene: TRBV7-2; abundance: .; CDR3aa: ASRAGRYSNQPQH
v_gene: TRBV5-1; abundance: once; CDR3aa: ASSSTPRQSTDTQY
v_gene: TRBV28; abundance: .; CDR3aa: ASSLVGLAGGRGPYEQY
v_gene: TRBV30; abundance: .; CDR3aa: AWSVGGGPMNTEAF
v_gene: TRBV19; abundance: .; CDR3aa: ASTQAPWDQPQH
v_gene: TRBV6-4; abundance: .; CDR3aa: ASSVTSAYNEQF
v_gene: TRBV7-9; abundance: .; CDR3aa: ASSLRLTKWEETQY
v_gene: TRBV10-3; abundance: .; CDR3aa: AIRGSDYEQY
v_gene: TRBV27; abundance: .; CDR3aa: ASSEEAGILRGEQF
v_gene: TRBV5-1; abundance: once; CDR3aa: ASSSGVQKNIQY
v_gene: TRBV28; abundance: .; CDR3aa: ASRTNGYTEAF
v_gene: TRBV11-2; abundance: .; CDR3aa: ASTLTGSEQY
v_gene: TRBV28; abundance: .; CDR3aa: ASSLGTTGRREQY
v_gene: TRBV5-1; abundance: once; CDR3aa: ASSSYPGTGGTEAF
v_gene: TRBV18; abundance: .; CDR3aa: ASSPEGGQPQH